This TCR beta chain was observed in a study of T cell responses to AZD1222 COVID-19 vaccine. Broader study findings: Spike-specific TCR depth and breadth grew after two AZD1222 doses. Just a handful of people given AZD1222 tested seropositive at baseline.

Worth noting for this clone: Its antigen is undetermined.

The table came from immunoSEQ multiplex PCR; TCRdb's copy has only in-frame clones and leaves some out. Of 180,000 or so clones in the sample, about 93% were seen once. Germline CDR1 ENHRY, CDR2 SYGVKD. The CDR3 covers 14 residues. Trimming took 0 bases from V and 6 from J, leaving 11 bases between them. The starting material was peripheral blood, obtained 28 days after the second dose of the MenACWY control vaccine. The source is an adult who received the MenACWY meningococcal vaccine as a control. The chain carries TRBV10-3 and TRBJ1-1; no clear D. The CDR3: CAISESGGTPEAFF. The CDR3 coding sequence is TGTGCCATCAGTGAGTCAGGTGGAACACCTGAAGCTTTCTTT.